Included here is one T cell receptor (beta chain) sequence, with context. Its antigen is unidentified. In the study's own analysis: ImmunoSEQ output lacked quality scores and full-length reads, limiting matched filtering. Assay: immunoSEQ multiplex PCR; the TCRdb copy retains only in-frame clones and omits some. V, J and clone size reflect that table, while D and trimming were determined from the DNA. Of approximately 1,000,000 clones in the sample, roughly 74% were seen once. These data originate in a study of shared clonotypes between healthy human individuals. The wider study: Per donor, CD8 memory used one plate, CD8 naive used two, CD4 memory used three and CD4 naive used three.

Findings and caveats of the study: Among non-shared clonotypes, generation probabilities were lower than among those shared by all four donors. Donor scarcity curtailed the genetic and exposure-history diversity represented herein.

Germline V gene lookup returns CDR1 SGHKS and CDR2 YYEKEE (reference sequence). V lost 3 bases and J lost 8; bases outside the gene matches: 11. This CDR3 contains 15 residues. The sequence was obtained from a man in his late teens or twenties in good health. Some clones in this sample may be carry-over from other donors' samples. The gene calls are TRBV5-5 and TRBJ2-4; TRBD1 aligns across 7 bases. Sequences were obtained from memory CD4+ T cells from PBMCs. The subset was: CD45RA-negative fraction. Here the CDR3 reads CASSSPPTGLDIQYF. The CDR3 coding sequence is TGTGCCAGCAGCTCCCCACCGACAGGGTTGGACATTCAGTACTTC.